This is a list of T cell receptor beta chains from one sample in a study of blood T cell repertoires in COVID-19. The table came from immunoSEQ multiplex PCR; TCRdb's copy has only in-frame clones and leaves some out. The sample includes 180,000 or so clones, about three quarters of them seen just once. Sequencing was performed on peripheral blood. These receptor sequences come from a woman of 80 years or more with active or convalescent COVID-19. CDR3s include the opening cysteine and the closing phenylalanine or tryptophan. Fields, in order: CDR3 DNA, CDR3 protein, V gene, J gene, D gene, clone size. D genes are given only for firm matches. Some rows mark clone size as missing; the rest say once, few, many or name a class of expanded clone.

DNA: TGTGCCACCAGTGCAAGCGGGGGGTACGAGCAGTACTTC
CDR3: CATSASGGYEQYF
V: TRBV24-1
J: TRBJ2-7
D: TRBD2
size: NA

DNA: TGTGCCAGCAGCCGTCCAGGGTTTATCAGCGAGCAGTACTTC
CDR3: CASSRPGFISEQYF
V: TRBV7-2
J: TRBJ2-7
D: NA
size: NA

DNA: TGTGCCAGCAGCCCCGACTTAGGATGGTTTGGCTACACCTTC
CDR3: CASSPDLGWFGYTF
V: TRBV11-2
J: TRBJ1-2
D: NA
size: NA

DNA: TGCGCCAGCAGTGGTCAGGGGGTCTATGGCTACACCTTC
CDR3: CASSGQGVYGYTF
V: TRBV10-2
J: TRBJ1-2
D: TRBD1
size: NA

DNA: TGTGCCAGCAACGTAGAGGGGGCTCGATACGAGCAGTACTTC
CDR3: CASNVEGARYEQYF
V: TRBV5-4
J: TRBJ2-7
D: TRBD1
size: NA

DNA: TGTGCCAGCAGCTTGGGACAGGGGGATCTTTCGAGCAATCAGCCCCAGCATTTT
CDR3: CASSLGQGDLSSNQPQHF
V: TRBV5-8
J: TRBJ1-5
D: TRBD1
size: NA

DNA: TGTGCCACCGATGAAGGGGGGACAGGGGGTGGAAAACTGTTTTTT
CDR3: CATDEGGTGGGKLFF
V: TRBV28
J: TRBJ1-4
D: TRBD1
size: NA

DNA: TGTGCCAGCAGCTTAGAAGACAGGGTCCAAGAGACCCAGTACTTC
CDR3: CASSLEDRVQETQYF
V: TRBV7-8
J: TRBJ2-5
D: TRBD1
size: few

DNA: TGCGCCAGCAGCCAAGATCCAGGGGGCAATCAGCCCCAGCATTTT
CDR3: CASSQDPGGNQPQHF
V: TRBV4-1
J: TRBJ1-5
D: NA
size: NA

DNA: TGTGCCAGCAGCTTTCCTGGACACTTCTATGAGCAGTTCTTC
CDR3: CASSFPGHFYEQFF
V: TRBV7-9
J: TRBJ2-1
D: NA
size: NA

DNA: TGTGCCAGTAGTTCTTCGGACAGCTTCTCTGGAAACACCATATATTTT
CDR3: CASSSSDSFSGNTIYF
V: TRBV19
J: TRBJ1-3
D: NA
size: NA

DNA: TGCGCCAGCAGCCAAGACAGGGTTTACTCTGGAAACACCATATATTTT
CDR3: CASSQDRVYSGNTIYF
V: TRBV4-3
J: TRBJ1-3
D: NA
size: few

DNA: TGTGCCAGCGGAAGACAGGGGGCAGGCGATCAGCCCCAGCATTTT
CDR3: CASGRQGAGDQPQHF
V: TRBV28
J: TRBJ1-5
D: TRBD1
size: NA

DNA: TGTGCCAGCAGTTACACAGTCGACAGAGCTAACTATGGCTACACCTTC
CDR3: CASSYTVDRANYGYTF
V: TRBV6-5
J: TRBJ1-2
D: NA
size: NA

DNA: TGCAGCGTTGAGGGCCAACCAGGTACGCAGTATTTT
CDR3: CSVEGQPGTQYF
V: TRBV29-1
J: TRBJ2-3
D: NA
size: NA

DNA: TGTGCCATCAGCGGGGGAGGGACTGAAGCTTTCTTT
CDR3: CAISGGGTEAFF
V: TRBV10-3
J: TRBJ1-1
D: NA
size: NA

DNA: TGCGCCAGCAGCCAAGTTCCAGGGACTCCCCACTTC
CDR3: CASSQVPGTPHF
V: TRBV4-1
J: TRBJ2-7
D: NA
size: NA

DNA: TGTGCCAGCAGCCCGATGAAGCGGGGGGGGACAGATACGCAGTATTTT
CDR3: CASSPMKRGGTDTQYF
V: TRBV11-2
J: TRBJ2-3
D: TRBD2
size: NA

DNA: TGCGCCAGCAGCTTGGTAAACAGGGAAACTGAAGCTTTCTTT
CDR3: CASSLVNRETEAFF
V: TRBV5-1
J: TRBJ1-1
D: NA
size: NA

DNA: TGTGCCAGCAGTCCCAGCGGACCCCAAGAGACCCAGTACTTC
CDR3: CASSPSGPQETQYF
V: TRBV2
J: TRBJ2-5
D: NA
size: once

DNA: TGTGCCAGCTCCCGGGACAGGGCGAGCTACACCTTC
CDR3: CASSRDRASYTF
V: TRBV18
J: TRBJ1-2
D: TRBD1
size: NA

DNA: TGCGCCAGCAGCCAAGAAGAGGGGGGGGGCCGCAATGAGCAGTTCTTC
CDR3: CASSQEEGGGRNEQFF
V: TRBV4-1
J: TRBJ2-1
D: NA
size: once

DNA: TGCGCCAGCAGCCCATCCGGGACAGGGGACCGCGAGCAGTACTTC
CDR3: CASSPSGTGDREQYF
V: TRBV4-1
J: TRBJ2-7
D: TRBD1
size: NA

DNA: TGTGCCAGCAGGCCACCCGACAGGGAGTATGAGGGCTACACCTTC
CDR3: CASRPPDREYEGYTF
V: TRBV28
J: TRBJ1-2
D: TRBD1
size: NA

DNA: TGTGCCAGCTCACCCGCCCGAATCAGGGGTGGGGAGACCCAGTACTTC
CDR3: CASSPARIRGGETQYF
V: TRBV18
J: TRBJ2-5
D: NA
size: NA

DNA: TGTGCCAGCAGCTTAGCACAGGGGGCAGATACGCAGTATTTT
CDR3: CASSLAQGADTQYF
V: TRBV7-9
J: TRBJ2-3
D: TRBD1
size: NA

DNA: TGTGCCACCAGTGACCTGGACAGGGACAACACTGAAGCTTTCTTT
CDR3: CATSDLDRDNTEAFF
V: TRBV24-1
J: TRBJ1-1
D: TRBD1
size: NA

DNA: TGCGCCAGCAGCCCGGGACAGACTTTCTCTGGAAACACCATATATTTT
CDR3: CASSPGQTFSGNTIYF
V: TRBV5-1
J: TRBJ1-3
D: TRBD1
size: NA

DNA: TGTGCCAGCAGCCCCGGACTAGCGGGCCCCAGCACAGATACGCAGTATTTT
CDR3: CASSPGLAGPSTDTQYF
V: TRBV7-9
J: TRBJ2-3
D: TRBD2
size: NA

DNA: TGTGCCAGCAGCGTACGGGACAGCTATTTGAACAATGAGCAGTTCTTC
CDR3: CASSVRDSYLNNEQFF
V: TRBV5-5
J: TRBJ2-1
D: TRBD1
size: NA

DNA: TGTGCCAGCTCACCAAGCCAGCGGGGGTCCTACAATGAGCAGTTCTTC
CDR3: CASSPSQRGSYNEQFF
V: TRBV18
J: TRBJ2-1
D: TRBD2
size: NA

DNA: TGTGCCAGCAGCGTGGGGGCCCAGCCTTACAATACGCAGTATTTT
CDR3: CASSVGAQPYNTQYF
V: TRBV9
J: TRBJ2-3
D: NA
size: once

DNA: TGTGCTAGTGTCTCAGGTTACGGAGAGCAGTACTTC
CDR3: CASVSGYGEQYF
V: TRBV12-5
J: TRBJ2-7
D: NA
size: NA

DNA: TGTGCCAGCAGCTTATATTCGGGGGGGCGCACAGATACGCAGTATTTT
CDR3: CASSLYSGGRTDTQYF
V: TRBV7-9
J: TRBJ2-3
D: TRBD2
size: NA

DNA: TGCAGCGTTCAGATTCTAGCGGGAGAATACAATGAGCAGTTCTTC
CDR3: CSVQILAGEYNEQFF
V: TRBV29-1
J: TRBJ2-1
D: TRBD2
size: NA

DNA: TGCGCCAGCAGCACCCTTACAGGGGATACTGAAGCTTTCTTT
CDR3: CASSTLTGDTEAFF
V: TRBV5-1
J: TRBJ1-1
D: TRBD1
size: NA

DNA: TGTGCCAGCTCACCACATCCCAATGCCGGGGAGCTGTTTTTT
CDR3: CASSPHPNAGELFF
V: TRBV18
J: TRBJ2-2
D: NA
size: NA

DNA: TGCGCCAGCAGCCAAGATAGACTAGCGACATCCTACGAGCAGTACTTC
CDR3: CASSQDRLATSYEQYF
V: TRBV4-3
J: TRBJ2-7
D: TRBD2
size: NA

DNA: TGTGCCAGCAGTTACTCGTGGTTAGCGGGGATGTATACGCAGTATTTT
CDR3: CASSYSWLAGMYTQYF
V: TRBV6-5
J: TRBJ2-3
D: TRBD2
size: NA

DNA: TGTGCCAGTATGGACAGGGGGCGCGATATCTATGGCTACACCTTC
CDR3: CASMDRGRDIYGYTF
V: TRBV19
J: TRBJ1-2
D: TRBD1
size: NA

DNA: TGTGCCAGCGACGGAGACCTAATAGCCAAAAACATTCAGTACTTC
CDR3: CASDGDLIAKNIQYF
V: TRBV6-6
J: TRBJ2-4
D: NA
size: NA

DNA: TGTGCCAGTAGTTTTCCCTCGGACAGGGAGTTTCGCTACACCTTC
CDR3: CASSFPSDREFRYTF
V: TRBV19
J: TRBJ1-2
D: TRBD1
size: few

DNA: TGTGCCACCAGCAGAGATAAAGCGGTCCTGGGGCAGGGGTCAAGAAACACCATATATTTT
CDR3: CATSRDKAVLGQGSRNTIYF
V: TRBV15
J: TRBJ1-3
D: NA
size: NA

DNA: TGTGCCAGCAGCTTCCAGGGTAGCTCCTACGAGCAGTACTTC
CDR3: CASSFQGSSYEQYF
V: TRBV7-9
J: TRBJ2-7
D: NA
size: NA